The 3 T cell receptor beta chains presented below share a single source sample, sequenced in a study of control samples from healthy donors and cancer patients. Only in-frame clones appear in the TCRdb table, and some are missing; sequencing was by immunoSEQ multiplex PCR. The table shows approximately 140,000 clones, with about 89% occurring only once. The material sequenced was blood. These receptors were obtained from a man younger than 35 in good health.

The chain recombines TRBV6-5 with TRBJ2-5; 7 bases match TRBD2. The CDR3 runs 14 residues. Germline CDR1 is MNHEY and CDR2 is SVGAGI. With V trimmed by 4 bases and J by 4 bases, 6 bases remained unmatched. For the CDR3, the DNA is TGTGCCAGCAGTTCAAGGGAGGGGACAGAGACCCAGTACTTC. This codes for CASSSREGTETQYF.

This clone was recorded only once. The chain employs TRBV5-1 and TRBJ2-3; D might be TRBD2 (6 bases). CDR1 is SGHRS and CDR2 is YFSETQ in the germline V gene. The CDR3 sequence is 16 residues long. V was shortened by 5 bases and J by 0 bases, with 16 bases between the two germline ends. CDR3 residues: CASRGGAETSTDTQYF. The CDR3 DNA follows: TGCGCCAGCAGGGGGGGAGCGGAAACTAGCACAGATACGCAGTATTTT.

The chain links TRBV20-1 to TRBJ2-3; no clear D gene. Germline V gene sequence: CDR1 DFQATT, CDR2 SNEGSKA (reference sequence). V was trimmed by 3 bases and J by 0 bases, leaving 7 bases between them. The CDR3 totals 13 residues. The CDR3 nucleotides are TGCAGTGCTAGTGACGAAAGCACAGATACGCAGTATTTT. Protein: CSASDESTDTQYF.